This T cell receptor (beta chain) was sequenced during a study of T cell responses to AZD1222 COVID-19 vaccine. General study findings and limits: CD4 TCRs linked to vaccination spanned spike, dominating at 160-218 and 743-854. Donors were chiefly white British, with a greater number of females, and clonal diversity was perhaps underestimated. Sampled repertoires all dated from after the peak T cell response.

Pooling of second doses given at about 4 or about 12 weeks was done. Sequencing was performed with immunoSEQ multiplex PCR; in TCRdb, only in-frame clones are kept and a portion is missing. This sample has 250,000 to 300,000 clones; roughly 93% occur once, and the top ten carry about 0.5%. The CDR3 loop spans 15 amino acids. Germline V lookup: CDR1 MNHEY, CDR2 SMNVEV (reference sequence). The V and J ends lost 5 bases and 5 bases respectively, with 18 bases between them. Points on this clone: The antigen remains unidentified.

The sample in question was peripheral blood, obtained 28 days after the second AZD1222 dose. The rearrangement uses TRBV27 and TRBJ1-1, with unresolved D. The TCR was taken from an adult who received the AZD1222 COVID-19 vaccine. For the CDR3, the DNA is TGTGCCAGCAGTCCCAGTCCCTCGGTCAAGACTGAAGCTTTCTTT. Encoded protein: CASSPSPSVKTEAFF.